These T cell receptor beta chains were read from a single sample in a study of beta chain features in type 1 diabetes. Assay: immunoSEQ multiplex PCR; the TCRdb copy retains only in-frame clones and omits some. The table lists about 150,000 clones, under 13% of them singletons. The sequencing input was central memory CD4+ T cells from blood. The receptors were gathered from a man aged 25 to 45 with type 1 diabetes. Each CDR3 is given with its conserved first and last residue. D genes are given only for firm matches. A clone size is listed for some rows: how often the clone was seen (once, few, many), or a class if it is expanded.

TRBJ2-5,few,13,TRBV5-4,-,CASSGDFQETQYF,TGTGCCAGCAGCGGTGACTTTCAAGAGACCCAGTACTTC
TRBJ2-3,-,16,TRBV6-5,TRBD1,CASRYRGLVSTDTQYF,TGTGCCAGCAGATACAGGGGGCTAGTGAGCACAGATACGCAGTATTTT
TRBJ2-4,few,17,TRBV5-1,TRBD2,CASSALLAGGIQNIQYF,TGCGCCAGCAGCGCTCTACTAGCGGGAGGGATCCAAAACATTCAGTACTTC
TRBJ2-5,few,16,TRBV5-6,TRBD2,CASSLVPTSVQETQYF,TGTGCCAGCAGCTTGGTGCCGACTAGCGTCCAAGAGACCCAGTACTTC
TRBJ2-5,-,13,TRBV5-4,-,CASSSNYEETQYF,TGTGCCAGCAGCTCGAACTACGAAGAGACCCAGTACTTC
TRBJ2-6,-,16,TRBV28,TRBD1,CASSGTGLSGANVLTF,TGTGCCAGCAGTGGGACAGGTCTCTCTGGGGCCAACGTCCTGACTTTC
TRBJ2-5,many,16,TRBV2,TRBD2,CASSWAEAGGLETQYF,TGTGCCAGCAGTTGGGCCGAAGCGGGAGGGCTTGAGACCCAGTACTTC
TRBJ1-2,few,13,TRBV5-4,-,CASSLFDTPGYTF,TGTGCCAGCAGCTTGTTCGACACCCCAGGCTACACCTTC
TRBJ1-2,-,14,TRBV5-1,TRBD1,CASNPTGNPPGYTF,TGCGCCAGCAACCCGACAGGGAACCCCCCTGGCTACACCTTC
TRBJ1-2,-,14,TRBV7-2,-,CASSLENSPYGYTF,TGTGCCAGCAGCTTAGAGAACAGCCCCTATGGCTACACCTTC
TRBJ2-7,-,12,TRBV29-1,-,CSVVGSSYEQYF,TGCAGCGTTGTGGGGAGCTCCTACGAGCAGTACTTC
TRBJ2-1,-,16,TRBV7-2,TRBD2,CASDTFPRGAYNEQFF,TGTGCCAGCGACACCTTTCCGCGGGGGGCCTACAATGAGCAGTTCTTC
TRBJ2-2,-,15,TRBV7-2,-,CASSLVATNTGELFF,TGTGCCAGCAGCTTAGTGGCAACGAACACCGGGGAGCTGTTTTTT
TRBJ1-1,-,14,TRBV6-6,-,CAMANTGKNTEAFF,TGTGCCATGGCGAATACAGGGAAGAACACTGAAGCTTTCTTT
TRBJ2-5,few,14,TRBV10-3,TRBD2,CAISTSGIQETQYF,TGTGCCATCAGCACTAGCGGGATTCAAGAGACCCAGTACTTC
TRBJ2-1,-,14,TRBV7-2,-,CASSPKAGLNEQFF,TGTGCCAGCAGCCCAAAGGCGGGATTGAATGAGCAGTTCTTC
TRBJ2-5,few,12,TRBV25-1,-,CASLSSGETQYF,TGTGCCAGTCTCAGTAGCGGAGAGACCCAGTACTTC
TRBJ2-3,-,14,TRBV7-2,TRBD2,CATQVASGSYTQYF,TGTGCCACCCAGGTGGCTAGCGGGAGCTATACGCAGTATTTT
TRBJ2-7,few,15,TRBV30,TRBD1,CAWSVWTGGLHEQYF,TGTGCCTGGAGTGTTTGGACAGGGGGTTTGCACGAGCAGTACTTC
TRBJ2-3,-,14,TRBV10-3,-,CAISGHLSTDTQYF,TGTGCCATCAGTGGTCACCTAAGCACAGATACGCAGTATTTT
TRBJ1-5,few,15,TRBV4-3,-,CASSQYTGSDQPQHF,TGCGCCAGCAGCCAGTATACAGGGTCCGATCAGCCCCAGCATTTT
TRBJ2-5,few,16,TRBV10-3,-,CATSSGQGGLVETQYF,TGTGCCACGTCTTCTGGACAGGGCGGACTAGTAGAGACCCAGTACTTC
TRBJ1-2,few,16,TRBV4-1,TRBD1,CASSQGTGPNNYGYTF,TGCGCCAGCAGCCAAGGGACAGGCCCTAATAACTATGGCTACACCTTC
TRBJ1-6,-,15,TRBV28,TRBD1,CASSLHGTVGSPLHF,TGTGCCAGCAGTTTGCATGGGACAGTTGGTTCACCCCTCCACTTT
TRBJ2-7,-,14,TRBV27,-,CASSLSGARYEQYF,TGTGCCAGCAGTTTATCAGGGGCAAGGTACGAGCAGTACTTC
TRBJ2-3,-,15,TRBV6-1,TRBD2,CASQRLAAYTDTQYF,TGTGCCAGCCAACGACTAGCGGCCTACACAGATACGCAGTATTTT
TRBJ2-1,few,16,TRBV13,TRBD2,CASSTRRLAGVPEQFF,TGTGCCAGCAGCACTAGAAGACTAGCGGGAGTCCCCGAGCAGTTCTTC
TRBJ2-1,-,16,TRBV5-1,TRBD2,CASSPDPGGLYNEQFF,TGCGCCAGCAGCCCGGACCCGGGGGGGCTTTACAATGAGCAGTTCTTC
TRBJ2-1,-,13,TRBV10-3,-,CAIRMTEENEQFF,TGTGCCATCAGAATGACAGAGGAGAATGAGCAGTTCTTC
TRBJ1-5,few,12,TRBV28,TRBD1,CASKGGYQPQHF,TGTGCCAGCAAAGGGGGCTATCAGCCCCAGCATTTT
TRBJ1-1,-,15,TRBV7-6,-,CASSSAHNTGTEAFF,TGTGCCAGCAGCTCAGCCCACAATACAGGGACTGAAGCTTTCTTT
TRBJ2-5,-,14,TRBV28,-,CASSYRGGAETQYF,TGTGCCAGCAGTTACAGGGGCGGGGCGGAGACCCAGTACTTC
TRBJ2-1,few,14,TRBV9,-,CASSPRRGSYEQFF,TGTGCCAGCAGTCCAAGGCGCGGGTCTTATGAGCAGTTCTTC
TRBJ1-5,-,12,TRBV28,-,CASSGAFQPQHF,TGTGCCAGCAGCGGTGCTTTTCAGCCCCAGCATTTT
TRBJ2-1,-,14,TRBV11-2,-,CASSSPRERNEQFF,TGTGCCAGCAGCTCCCCGAGGGAGAGAAATGAGCAGTTCTTC
TRBJ2-3,-,15,TRBV5-4,TRBD1,CASSFPNRGQDTQYF,TGTGCCAGCAGCTTTCCCAACAGGGGGCAGGATACGCAGTATTTT
TRBJ2-7,few,14,TRBV19,TRBD2,CASSTVGTSGEQYF,TGTGCCAGTAGTACTGTCGGGACTAGCGGCGAGCAGTACTTC
TRBJ1-3,few,15,TRBV5-1,TRBD1,CASTPGQLSGNTIYF,TGCGCCAGCACACCGGGACAGCTCTCTGGAAACACCATATATTTT
TRBJ2-7,-,13,TRBV28,-,CASSSVASYEQYF,TGTGCCAGCAGTAGCGTCGCCTCCTACGAGCAGTACTTC
TRBJ2-7,-,13,TRBV6-1,TRBD1,CASRTGTGGEQYF,TGTGCCAGCAGAACCGGGACAGGGGGCGAGCAGTACTTC
TRBJ2-3,-,14,TRBV27,-,CASSFKGGGDTQYF,TGTGCCAGCAGTTTCAAGGGGGGAGGGGATACGCAGTATTTT
TRBJ2-1,-,11,TRBV20-1,-,CSAIFLAEQFF,TGCAGTGCTATCTTCCTAGCGGAGCAGTTCTTC
TRBJ1-2,-,16,TRBV4-3,TRBD1,CASSSKVQGTNYGYTF,TGCGCCAGCAGCTCGAAAGTACAGGGGACGAACTATGGCTACACCTTC
TRBJ2-1,few,17,TRBV9,-,CASSPSPLGRIYNEQFF,TGTGCCAGCAGCCCAAGTCCTCTAGGTAGGATTTACAATGAGCAGTTCTTC
TRBJ2-1,-,14,TRBV18,TRBD1,CASSPGTGNDEQFF,TGTGCCAGCTCACCAGGGACAGGGAACGATGAGCAGTTCTTC
TRBJ2-2,-,13,TRBV7-8,-,CARGGSNTGELFF,TGTGCCAGGGGGGGATCAAACACCGGGGAGCTGTTTTTT
TRBJ1-5,few,13,TRBV5-1,-,CASSLFPGQPQHF,TGCGCCAGCAGCTTGTTCCCAGGTCAGCCCCAGCATTTT
TRBJ1-2,-,14,TRBV28,-,CASISLDTNYGYTF,TGTGCCAGCATCAGTTTGGACACTAACTATGGCTACACCTTC
TRBJ2-7,-,14,TRBV21-1,-,CASRMTGVSYEQYF,TGTGCCAGCAGGATGACAGGGGTGTCCTACGAGCAGTACTTC
TRBJ2-3,few,14,TRBV5-1,-,CASSWTAGTDTQYF,TGCGCCAGCAGCTGGACAGCAGGCACAGATACGCAGTATTTT
TRBJ2-1,few,14,TRBV11-2,TRBD1,CASIRDRVFNEQFF,TGTGCCAGCATCAGGGACAGGGTTTTCAATGAGCAGTTCTTC
TRBJ2-5,few,16,TRBV28,TRBD2,CASSALAGGPEETQYF,TGTGCCAGCAGTGCGCTAGCGGGAGGGCCCGAGGAGACCCAGTACTTC
TRBJ2-3,-,13,TRBV5-6,-,CASSFWATDTQYF,TGTGCCAGCAGCTTTTGGGCCACAGATACGCAGTATTTT
TRBJ2-3,-,15,TRBV5-1,TRBD2,CASSSTSGSADTQYF,TGCGCCAGCAGCTCGACTAGCGGGAGTGCAGATACGCAGTATTTT
TRBJ2-1,few,19,TRBV6-4,TRBD2,CASSDEGLAGFSSYNEQFF,TGTGCCAGCAGTGACGAGGGACTAGCGGGGTTCAGCTCCTACAATGAGCAGTTCTTC
TRBJ1-4,-,13,TRBV15,-,CATSRALNEKLFF,TGTGCCACCAGCAGGGCCCTCAATGAAAAACTGTTTTTT
TRBJ2-1,few,12,TRBV19,-,CASARGRNEQFF,TGTGCCAGTGCCCGCGGTAGGAATGAGCAGTTCTTC